The clone carrying this T cell receptor (beta chain) was found once. The antigen is not known. The PCR was carried out with 60 Vbeta primers and 13 Jbeta primers. The data were produced by immunoSEQ multiplex PCR, yet TCRdb's version contains in-frame clones alone and is incomplete. The data show around 100,000 clones, roughly 69% seen once. The sample belongs to a study of cytomegalovirus exposure and HLA in healthy donors. Study-wide findings and caveats: As was reported, the classifier diagnosed cytomegalovirus status with high specificity and sensitivity. Common viral pathogens were later found to be apparently linked to several of the most significant clusters. Donor immune exposure was known only as CMV serostatus. A previous analysis found most TCR beta V segments productive roughly 87% or roughly 30% of the time.

From germline, CDR1 is MNHEY and CDR2 SVGAGI. With 5 bases clipped from V and 2 bases from J, the junction kept 0 bases outside the gene matches. This CDR3 comprises 13 residues. The chain couples TRBV6-5 to TRBJ1-5; TRBD1 agrees at 7 bases. The sequence was obtained from a woman in her 30s in good health and CMV-seronegative. Sequences were obtained from PBMCs. The CDR3 coding sequence is TGTGCCAGCAGTACAGGGGGCAATCAGCCCCAGCATTTT. This sequence encodes CASSTGGNQPQHF.